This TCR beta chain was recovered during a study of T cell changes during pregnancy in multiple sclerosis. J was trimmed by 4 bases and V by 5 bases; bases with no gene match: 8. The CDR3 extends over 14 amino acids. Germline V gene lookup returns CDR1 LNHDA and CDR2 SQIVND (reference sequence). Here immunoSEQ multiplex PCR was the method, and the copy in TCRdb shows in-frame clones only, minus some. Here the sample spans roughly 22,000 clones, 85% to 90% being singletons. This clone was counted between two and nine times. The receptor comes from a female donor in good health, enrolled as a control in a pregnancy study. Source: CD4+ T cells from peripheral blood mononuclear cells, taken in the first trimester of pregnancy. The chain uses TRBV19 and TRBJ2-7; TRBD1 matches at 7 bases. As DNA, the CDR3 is TGTGCCAGTAGTTACCGACAGGGTGGTTACGAGCAGTACTTC. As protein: CASSYRQGGYEQYF.